This T cell receptor beta chain came from a study of cytomegalovirus exposure and HLA in healthy donors. General study findings and limits: In a later analysis, compared with equally common non-associated chains, HLA-associated beta chains were more expanded. Later genetic work tied a missense DCLRE1C variant to beta-chain V and J trimming. Differences between HLA loci emerged in a later analysis of TCR association rates, with DRB1 most and HLA-C fewest.

In regard to this clone: What it recognizes is unknown.

The CDR3 covers 16 residues. The V gene lost 0 bases and the J gene lost 6 bases, with 16 bases spanning the gap. The germline gives CDR1 LGHNA, CDR2 YNFKEQ. It was with 60 Vbeta and 13 Jbeta primers that the PCR ran. Data came from immunoSEQ multiplex PCR; TCRdb stores just in-frame clones and leaves some out. The sample lists over 150,000 clones; around 68% were seen once. This cohort consisted of healthy bone marrow donors. The chain is built from TRBV4-2 and TRBJ2-3; D gene ambiguous. What was sequenced was PBMCs. This TCR was recovered from a man aged 25-45 years in good health and CMV-seronegative. The chain's CDR3 is CASSQDQWSSTDTQYF. The CDR3 nucleotides read TGTGCCAGCAGCCAAGATCAGTGGAGTAGTACGGATACGCAGTATTTT.